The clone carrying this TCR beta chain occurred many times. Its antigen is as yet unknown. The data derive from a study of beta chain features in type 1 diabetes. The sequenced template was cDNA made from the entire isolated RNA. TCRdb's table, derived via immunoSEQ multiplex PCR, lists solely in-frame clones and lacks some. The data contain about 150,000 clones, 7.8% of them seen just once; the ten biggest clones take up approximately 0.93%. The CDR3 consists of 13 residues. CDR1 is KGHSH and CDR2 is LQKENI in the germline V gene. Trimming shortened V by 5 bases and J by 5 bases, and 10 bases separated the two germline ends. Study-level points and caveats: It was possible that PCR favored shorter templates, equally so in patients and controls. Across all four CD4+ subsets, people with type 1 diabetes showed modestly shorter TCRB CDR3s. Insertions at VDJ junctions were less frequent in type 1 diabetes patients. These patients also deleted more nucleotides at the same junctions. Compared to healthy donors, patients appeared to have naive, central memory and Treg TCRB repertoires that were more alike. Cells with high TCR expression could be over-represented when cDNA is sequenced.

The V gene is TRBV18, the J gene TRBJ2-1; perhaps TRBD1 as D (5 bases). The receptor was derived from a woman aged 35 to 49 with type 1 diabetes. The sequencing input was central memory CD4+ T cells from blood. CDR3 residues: CASSSLQDNEQFF. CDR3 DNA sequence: TGTGCCAGCTCATCATTACAGGACAATGAGCAGTTCTTC.